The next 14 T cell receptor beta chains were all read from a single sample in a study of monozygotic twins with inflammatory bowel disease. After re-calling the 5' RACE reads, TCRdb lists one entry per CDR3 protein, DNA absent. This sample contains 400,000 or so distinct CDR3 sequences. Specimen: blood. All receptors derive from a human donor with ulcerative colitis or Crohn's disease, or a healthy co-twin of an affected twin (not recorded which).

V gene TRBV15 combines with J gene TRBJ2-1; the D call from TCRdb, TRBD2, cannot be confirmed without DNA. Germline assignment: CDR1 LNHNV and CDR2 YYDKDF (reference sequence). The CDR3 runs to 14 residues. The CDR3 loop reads CATSSGGDNNEQFF.

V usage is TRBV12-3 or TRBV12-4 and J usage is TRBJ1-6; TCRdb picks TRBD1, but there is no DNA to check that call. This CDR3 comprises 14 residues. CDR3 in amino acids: CASSPNGKRAPLHF.

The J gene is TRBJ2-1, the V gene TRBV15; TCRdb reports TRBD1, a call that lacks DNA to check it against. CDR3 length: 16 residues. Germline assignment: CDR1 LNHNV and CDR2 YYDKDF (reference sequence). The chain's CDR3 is CATSREGTGGRNEQFF.

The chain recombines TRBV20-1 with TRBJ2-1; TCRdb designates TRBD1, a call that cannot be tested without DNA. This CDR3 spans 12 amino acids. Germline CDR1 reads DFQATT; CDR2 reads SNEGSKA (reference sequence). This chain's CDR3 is CSAPLLGNEQFF.

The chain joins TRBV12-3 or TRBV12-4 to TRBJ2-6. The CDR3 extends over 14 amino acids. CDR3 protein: CASAKASGANVLTF.

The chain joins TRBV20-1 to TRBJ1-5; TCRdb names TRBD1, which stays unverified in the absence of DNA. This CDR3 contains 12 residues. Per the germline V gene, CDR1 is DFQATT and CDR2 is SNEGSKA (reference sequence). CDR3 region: CSANRGNQPQHF.

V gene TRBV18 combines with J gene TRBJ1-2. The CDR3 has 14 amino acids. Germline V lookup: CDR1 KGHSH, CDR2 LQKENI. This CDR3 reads CASSPERQPYGYTF. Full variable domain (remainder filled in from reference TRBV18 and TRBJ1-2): NAGVMQNPRHLVRRRGQEARLRCSPMKGHSHVYWYRQLPEEGLKFMVYLQKENIIDESGMPKERFSAEFPKEGPSILRIQQVVRGDSAAYFCASSPERQPYGYTFGSGTRLTVV.

Here the CDR3 reads CASSLGQGRNTQYF. The chain uses TRBV7-9 and TRBJ2-3; TCRdb names TRBD1, which stays unverified in the absence of DNA. This CDR3 comprises 14 residues. Per the germline V gene, CDR1 is SEHNR and CDR2 is FQNEAQ (reference sequence).

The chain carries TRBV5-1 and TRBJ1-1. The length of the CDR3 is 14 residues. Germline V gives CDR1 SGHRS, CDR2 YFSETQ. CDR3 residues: CASSLEGYNTEAFF.

This CDR3 reads CASSLAGLVVSGELFF. The chain is built from TRBV7-2 and TRBJ2-2; TCRdb's D gene call, TRBD2, goes unchecked for lack of DNA. Germline V lookup: CDR1 SGHTA, CDR2 FQGNSA. This CDR3 is 16 amino acids long.

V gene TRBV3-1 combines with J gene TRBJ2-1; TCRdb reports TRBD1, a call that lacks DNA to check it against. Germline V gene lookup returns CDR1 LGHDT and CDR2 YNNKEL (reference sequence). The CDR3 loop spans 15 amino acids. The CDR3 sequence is CASSRGGASYNEQFF.

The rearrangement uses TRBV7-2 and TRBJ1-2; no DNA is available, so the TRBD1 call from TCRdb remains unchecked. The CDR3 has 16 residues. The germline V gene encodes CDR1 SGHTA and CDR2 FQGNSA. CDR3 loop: CASSLAGAGDVGGYTF.

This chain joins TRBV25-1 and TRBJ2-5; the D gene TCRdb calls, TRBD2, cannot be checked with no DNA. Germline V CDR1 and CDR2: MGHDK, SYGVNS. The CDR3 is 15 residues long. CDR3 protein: CASRTSGGRGETQYF.

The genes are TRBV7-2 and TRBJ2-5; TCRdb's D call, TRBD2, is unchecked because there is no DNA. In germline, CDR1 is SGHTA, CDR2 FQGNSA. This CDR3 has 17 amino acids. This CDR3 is CASSYRTSGGPQETQYF.